This T cell receptor (beta chain) is drawn from a study of blood T cell repertoires in COVID-19. With 3 bases clipped from V and 1 base from J, the junction kept 16 bases outside the gene matches. CDR3 size: 19 residues. Germline values: CDR1 KGHDR, CDR2 SFDVKD. Repertoires were generated with immunoSEQ multiplex PCR, while TCRdb's copy carries only in-frame clones and drops some. The profile covers about 190,000 clones, with approximately 73% appearing a single time and roughly a sixth taken by the ten largest. Grouping used clinical history reported by participants in a survey and questionnaire. Sequences were obtained from PBMCs or T cells enriched from blood (not recorded which). This sequence was found in a woman aged 45 to 65 with acute COVID-19. The rearrangement joins TRBV24-1 to TRBJ2-5, with 7 bases fitting TRBD2. The CDR3 DNA follows: TGTGCCACCAGTGATCCCAGGAGCGGGCAGGGAGGGTTCCAAGAGACCCAGTACTTC. This gives the protein CATSDPRSGQGGFQETQYF.